Shown below are 19 T cell receptor beta chains from a single sample sequenced in a study of radiation and T cells in renal cell carcinoma. Time point specified: blood 2 weeks post-SBRT. Treatment reported: 15 Gy SBRT to primary tumor, nephrectomy 4 weeks later. TCRdb's table, derived via immunoSEQ multiplex PCR, lists solely in-frame clones and lacks some. This table has about 120,000 clones, over 75% appearing once. The sample consisted of blood, taken from a patient whose treatment included radiotherapy and nephrectomy. The origin of the receptors is a woman in her fifties or sixties with renal cell carcinoma.

The gene calls are TRBV19 and TRBJ1-1; tentatively, D is TRBD1 (5 bases). Germline lookup yields CDR1 LNHDA and CDR2 SQIVND (reference sequence). Trimming took off 1 base at V and 1 base at J, with 10 bases between the two ends. This CDR3 spans 15 amino acids. CDR3 loop: CASSIATRGNTEAFF. In DNA form, the CDR3 reads TGTGCCAGTAGTATAGCAACAAGGGGGAACACTGAAGCTTTCTTT.

This clone turned up a few times. This sequence joins TRBV7-2 and TRBJ1-1, with D perhaps matching TRBD1 (5 bases). The V end lost 1 base, the J end lost 7 bases, and 13 bases lay between the germline ends. In germline, CDR1 is SGHTA, CDR2 FQGNSA. The CDR3 contains 14 residues. CDR3 loop: CASSLGHRSSEAFF. CDR3 bases: TGTGCCAGCAGCTTAGGACACAGGTCGAGTGAAGCTTTCTTT.

J is TRBJ2-2 and V is TRBV19; D not certain. Germline values: CDR1 LNHDA, CDR2 SQIVND (reference sequence). The germline V and J ends were trimmed by 4 bases and 0 bases, with 9 bases remaining between them. The CDR3 extends over 15 amino acids. CDR3 region: CASSRDGPNTGELFF. The CDR3 DNA reads TGTGCCAGTAGTAGAGACGGGCCGAACACCGGGGAGCTGTTTTTT.

This clone is a singleton in its sample. The chain is built from TRBV6-1 and TRBJ1-3; no reliable D call. This CDR3 comprises 19 residues. Deletions cut 2 bases from V and 0 bases from J, with 20 bases between. Germline CDR1 and CDR2: MNHNS and SASEGT. The DNA for the CDR3 is TGTGCCAGCAGTGAAAATGACGTTGGGTTCTTTAGCTCTGGAAACACCATATATTTT. It translates to CASSENDVGFFSSGNTIYF.

The chain combines TRBV6-1 with TRBJ1-6, with no clear D. The CDR3 length is 13 residues. With 6 bases removed from V and 7 bases from J, the gap between germline ends came to 10 bases. Germline V gene sequence: CDR1 MNHNS, CDR2 SASEGT. CDR3 nucleotide sequence: TGTGCCAGCAGCCCGGTAATGAATTCACCCCTCCACTTT. This encodes CASSPVMNSPLHF.

This clone appeared a few times. The CDR3 spells CASSWVDLGAFF. CDR3 nucleotides: TGTGCCAGCAGTTGGGTGGATTTGGGAGCTTTCTTT. The chain carries TRBV6-5 and TRBJ1-1; D unresolved. V shed 4 bases and J shed 10 bases, with 13 bases lying between them. The CDR3 loop spans 12 amino acids. Germline V CDR1 and CDR2: MNHEY, SVGAGI.

The V gene is TRBV7-2, the J gene TRBJ1-2; D not resolved. Germline V CDR1 and CDR2: SGHTA, FQGNSA. CDR3 length: 14 amino acids. Trimming took off 1 base at V and 4 bases at J, with 10 bases between the two ends. CDR3 in amino acids: CASSLDGSGYGYTF. The CDR3 DNA reads TGTGCCAGCAGCTTAGACGGTTCGGGCTATGGCTACACCTTC.

This clone was counted once. The chain recombines TRBV27 with TRBJ2-5; tentatively, D is TRBD1 or TRBD2 (6 bases each). This CDR3 is built from 14 residues. V was cut by 0 bases and J by 5 bases, with 10 bases left in between. Germline-derived CDR1 and CDR2 are MNHEY and SMNVEV (reference sequence). This chain's CDR3 is CASSLSTRGETQYF. DNA for the CDR3: TGTGCCAGCAGTTTATCGACTAGGGGGGAGACCCAGTACTTC.

This clone has only one observation. This chain uses TRBV2 with TRBJ1-2, with 8 positions matching TRBD1. Trimming cost V 6 bases and J 2 bases; bases outside gene matches: 2. This CDR3 spans 13 amino acids. Germline V gene lookup returns CDR1 SNHLY and CDR2 FYNNEI. The CDR3 is CASSRDRNYGYTF. CDR3 nucleotide sequence: TGTGCCAGCAGCAGGGACAGGAACTATGGCTACACCTTC.

The rearrangement uses TRBV5-1 and TRBJ1-4; 8 bases are shared with TRBD1. There are 16 residues in the CDR3. V lost 7 bases and J lost 2; bases outside the gene matches: 10. The V gene's germline CDR1 is SGHRS and CDR2 YFSETQ. CDR3 sequence reads: CASHKGQAGTNEKLFF. The CDR3 DNA reads as TGCGCCAGCCATAAGGGACAGGCGGGGACTAATGAAAAACTGTTTTTT.

The chain uses TRBV7-2 and TRBJ2-7; D gene uncertain. This CDR3 region has 12 residues. CDR1 SGHTA and CDR2 FQGNSA come from the germline V gene. V was shortened by 1 base and J by 3 bases, with 4 bases between the two germline ends. CDR3 in DNA: TGTGCCAGCAGCTTAGATTTCTACGAGCAGTACTTC. Translating gives CASSLDFYEQYF.

J is TRBJ1-2 and V is TRBV28; TRBD1 agrees at 11 bases. This CDR3 is 17 amino acids long. Germline V lookup: CDR1 MDHEN, CDR2 SYDVKM. The ends lost 4 bases at V and 4 bases at J; junction bases unmatched: 11. The CDR3 DNA is TGTGCCAGCAGTTCTTGGACAGGGGGCTCGGGTATCTATGGCTACACCTTC. Protein product: CASSSWTGGSGIYGYTF.

J is TRBJ1-2 and V is TRBV27, with TRBD1 matching over 7 bases. V trimming: 5 bases; J trimming: 4 bases; junction bases outside the gene matches: 4. Germline-derived CDR1 and CDR2 are MNHEY and SMNVEV (reference sequence). The CDR3 consists of 13 residues. This chain's CDR3 is CASSLTGTYGYTF. The CDR3 DNA follows: TGTGCCAGCAGTCTGACAGGGACCTATGGCTACACCTTC.

The chain recombines TRBV9 with TRBJ2-3; 12 nucleotides match TRBD2. Germline CDR1 reads SGDLS; CDR2 reads YYNGEE. The V and J ends lost 0 bases and 4 bases, in that order; junction bases with no gene match: 6. The CDR3 has 17 residues. CDR3 sequence: CASSVVPSGGGSDTQYF. CDR3 in DNA: TGTGCCAGCAGCGTAGTCCCTAGCGGGGGGGGATCAGATACGCAGTATTTT. Variable domain in full (rest from reference TRBV9 and TRBJ2-3): DSGVTQTPKHLITATGQRVTLRCSPRSGDLSVYWYQQSLDQGLQFLIQYYNGEERAKGNILERFSAQQFPDLHSELNLSSLELGDSALYFCASSVVPSGGGSDTQYFGPGTRLTVL.

For this clone: The sample holds other DNA sequences that translate to the same CDR3. The chain carries TRBV18 and TRBJ1-3; no clear D. Trimming took 2 bases from V and 0 from J, leaving 8 bases between them. Germline CDR1 is KGHSH and CDR2 is LQKENI. The length of the CDR3 is 15 residues. The CDR3 DNA is TGTGCCAGCTCACCATATTCCGGCTCTGGAAACACCATATATTTT. Translating gives CASSPYSGSGNTIYF.

The genes are TRBV6-1 and TRBJ1-5, with 7 positions matching TRBD1. Germline V gives CDR1 MNHNS, CDR2 SASEGT. The CDR3 has 15 residues. V lost 4 bases and J lost 6; bases outside the gene matches: 9. This CDR3 is CASSGTDRVVQPQHF. The DNA for the CDR3 is TGTGCCAGCAGTGGGACTGACAGGGTGGTTCAGCCCCAGCATTTT.

This clone has ten or more counts. This chain's CDR3 is CASSLLSTAGDGYTF. CDR3 coding DNA: TGTGCCAGCAGTCTCCTTTCTACAGCGGGTGATGGCTACACCTTC. V gene TRBV27 combines with J gene TRBJ1-2, with D uncertain. V was shortened by 5 bases and J by 6 bases, with 19 bases between the two germline ends. CDR1 MNHEY and CDR2 SMNVEV come from the germline V gene (reference sequence). The CDR3 is 15 residues long.

The gene calls are TRBV5-1 and TRBJ2-7, with 10 positions matching TRBD1. V lost 4 bases, J lost 5 bases, and 3 bases stayed unmatched. The CDR3 loop spans 13 amino acids. Germline loops: CDR1 SGHRS, CDR2 YFSETQ. CDR3 nucleotide sequence: TGCGCCAGCAGCCGGGACAGGGGTAACGAGCAGTACTTC. This encodes CASSRDRGNEQYF.

CDR3 bases: TGTGCCAGCAGCCTCTTCCGGGACAGGGCTGAAAAACTGTTTTTT. Translated: CASSLFRDRAEKLFF. The chain carries TRBV6-5 and TRBJ1-4, with 9 bases aligning to TRBD1. Germline CDR1 is MNHEY and CDR2 is SVGAGI. With 6 bases clipped from V and 7 bases from J, the junction kept 9 bases outside the gene matches. This CDR3 spans 15 amino acids.